This TCR beta chain was retrieved from a study of long-term antiretroviral therapy in people with HIV. Findings and caveats of the study: Data on ART adherence, viral resistance or therapy changes were unavailable. Repertoire dominance by clones expanded before ART was seen at all time points.

In regard to this clone: Antigen: not known.

This CDR3 is built from 14 residues. CDR1 is SGHKS, CDR2 YYEKEE, per germline (reference sequence). Trimming removed 0 bases from V and 6 bases from J, with 10 bases in between. They ran version v3.0 of the immunoSEQ assay at survey level. Assay: immunoSEQ multiplex PCR; the TCRdb copy retains only in-frame clones and omits some. The sample has some 15,000 clones, about four fifths seen once. Sequencing was performed on unsorted PBMCs, taken around 3.2 years after starting antiretroviral therapy. This rearrangement joins TRBV5-5 to TRBJ1-5; D may be TRBD1 (6 bases). The source is a woman aged 40 to 50 with HIV. Here the CDR3 reads CASSLEGGSQPQHF. The CDR3 region has the DNA TGTGCCAGCAGCTTGGAGGGGGGAAGTCAGCCCCAGCATTTT.